The sample holds a few counts of the clone carrying this TCR beta chain. This specimen comes from a study of cytomegalovirus exposure and HLA in healthy donors. The CDR3 is 15 residues long. V shed 2 bases and J shed 2 bases, with 14 bases lying between them. Per the germline V gene, CDR1 is SGHNT and CDR2 is YYREEE (reference sequence). A multiplex PCR was run with 60 Vbeta primers and 13 Jbeta primers. TCRdb's table, derived via immunoSEQ multiplex PCR, lists solely in-frame clones and lacks some. The sample carries about 130,000 clones, around 78% recorded once. Sequencing input: PBMCs. The TCR was taken from a man between 35 and 55 years old in good health and CMV-seronegative. The chain recombines TRBV5-4 with TRBJ2-7, with a possible D match to TRBD1 (6 bases). The CDR3 DNA is TGTGCCAGCAGCTTCAGGGGCGCCTTACCCTACGAGCAGTACTTC. Its translation: CASSFRGALPYEQYF. Filled out from reference TRBV5-4 and TRBJ2-7, the complete variable domain reads ETGVTQSPTHLIKTRGQQVTLRCSSQSGHNTVSWYQQALGQGPQFIFQYYREEENGRGNFPPRFSGLQFPNYSSELNVNALELDDSALYLCASSFRGALPYEQYFGPGTRLTVT.